This T cell receptor beta chain was documented in a study of T cells in Graves' hyperthyroidism and ophthalmopathy. The overall study: Peripheral blood was obtained at initial diagnosis, preceding any treatment. Study findings and constraints: Among thyroid clonotypes expanded above 0.001, most also appeared in blood.

TCR beta CDR3 regions were amplified from RNA transcripts. TCR CDR3 underwent first-round RT-PCR with the HTBI primer set. TCRdb re-derived calls from the multiplex PCR reads in MiXCR, one entry per CDR3 protein. The sample lists roughly 170,000 distinct CDR3 sequences; just under 9.5% were seen once. This clonotype was found many times. The target antigen is unknown. Each patient was aged 18 to 65 and had newly diagnosed hyperthyroidism of under 2 months' duration. Blood dates from first hyperthyroidism diagnosis, before any ophthalmopathy symptoms. The sequence was collected from a woman in her late teens or twenties with Graves' hyperthyroidism that later progressed to Graves' ophthalmopathy. The sequenced sample was blood.

The CDR3 coding sequence is TGCGCCAGCAGCTTGAGTAGCGGGAACTCCTACAATGAGCAGTTCTTC. Protein product: CASSLSSGNSYNEQFF. The chain combines TRBV5-1 with TRBJ2-1; 8 nucleotides line up with TRBD2. The CDR3 consists of 16 residues. CDR1 SGHRS and CDR2 YFSETQ come from the germline V gene. With V trimmed by 1 base and J by 0 bases, 3 bases remained unmatched.